The 6 T cell receptor beta chains below were found in one sample sequenced in a study of tumor T cells in aggressive B-cell lymphoma. Here immunoSEQ multiplex PCR was the method, and the copy in TCRdb shows in-frame clones only, minus some. Altogether roughly 3,000 clones are present, approximately 88% being singletons, with the ten largest covering 2% to 2.5%. Sequencing was done on a sample of tumor tissue. The receptors come from an adult with diffuse large B cell lymphoma.

The CDR3 loop reads CASSDRGRTEAFF. The CDR3, as DNA: TGTGCCAGTAGTGACAGGGGTCGCACTGAAGCTTTCTTT. The chain uses TRBV19 and TRBJ1-1, with 8 bases fitting TRBD1. The CDR3 totals 13 residues. CDR1 is LNHDA, CDR2 SQIVND, per germline (reference sequence). Trimming removed 5 bases from V and 4 bases from J; junction bases left unmatched: 3. Full variable domain (remainder filled in from reference TRBV19 and TRBJ1-1): DGGITQSPKYLFRKEGQNVTLSCEQNLNHDAMYWYRQDPGQGLRLIYYSQIVNDFQKGDIAEGYSVSREKKESFPLTVTSAQKNPTAFYLCASSDRGRTEAFFGQGTRLTVV.

The chain carries TRBV5-1 and TRBJ1-1, with D hard to call. CDR1 SGHRS and CDR2 YFSETQ come from the germline V gene. Trimming shortened V by 0 bases and J by 1 base, and 10 bases separated the two germline ends. The CDR3 sequence is 15 residues long. CDR3: CASSLGGTKNTEAFF. The CDR3 coding sequence is TGCGCCAGCAGCTTGGGCGGCACGAAGAACACTGAAGCTTTCTTT.

V usage is TRBV4-1 and J usage is TRBJ2-3, with TRBD1 identical over 12 bases. Germline CDR1 MGHRA, CDR2 YSYEKL. V lost 4 bases, J lost 6 bases, and 8 bases stayed unmatched. The CDR3 is 16 amino acids. CDR3 sequence reads: CASSRGDRGQSDTQYF. The CDR3 DNA is TGCGCCAGCAGCCGAGGGGACAGGGGGCAATCGGATACGCAGTATTTT.

The gene calls are TRBV19 and TRBJ2-3, with 8 bases lining up with TRBD2. Trimming cost V 3 bases and J 1 base; bases outside gene matches: 6. The CDR3 contains 16 residues. CDR1 is LNHDA, CDR2 SQIVND, per germline (reference sequence). The CDR3 bases are TGTGCCAGTAGTATTGTAGCGGGACTTCGCACAGATACGCAGTATTTT. Its translation: CASSIVAGLRTDTQYF.

This chain connects TRBV18 to TRBJ1-1; D is unclear. The CDR3 contains 16 residues. The V end lost 3 bases, the J end lost 1 base, and 15 bases lay between the germline ends. Germline CDR1 reads KGHSH; CDR2 reads LQKENI. The CDR3 reads CASSPLPGGPNTEAFF. CDR3 bases: TGTGCCAGCTCACCCCTCCCGGGAGGGCCGAACACTGAAGCTTTCTTT.

V usage is TRBV29-1 and J usage is TRBJ2-7; the match to TRBD1 covers 10 bases. The V and J ends lost 3 bases and 7 bases, in that order; junction bases with no gene match: 6. Per the germline V gene, CDR1 is SQVTM and CDR2 is ANQGSEA. The CDR3 loop spans 13 amino acids. CDR3 coding DNA: TGCAGCGTTGACCGACAGGGGGCGGGTGAGCAGTACTTC. It yields the protein CSVDRQGAGEQYF.